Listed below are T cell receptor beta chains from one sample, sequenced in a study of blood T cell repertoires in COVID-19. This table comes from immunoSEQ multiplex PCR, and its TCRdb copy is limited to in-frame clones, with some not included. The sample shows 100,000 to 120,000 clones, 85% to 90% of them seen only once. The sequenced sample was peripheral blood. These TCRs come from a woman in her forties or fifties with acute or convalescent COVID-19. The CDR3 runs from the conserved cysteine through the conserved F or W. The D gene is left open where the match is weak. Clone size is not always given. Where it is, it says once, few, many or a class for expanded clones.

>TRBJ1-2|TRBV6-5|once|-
CASRGGEGYTF
TGTGCCAGCAGAGGGGGGGAAGGCTACACCTTC
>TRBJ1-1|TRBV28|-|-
CASRSHRAQAFF
TGTGCCAGCAGATCTCACAGGGCCCAGGCTTTCTTT
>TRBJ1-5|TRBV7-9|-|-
CASSLEGRQEPQHF
TGTGCCAGCAGCTTAGAGGGGAGACAGGAGCCCCAGCATTTT
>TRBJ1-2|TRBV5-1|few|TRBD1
CASSASGQGGYGYTF
TGCGCCAGCAGCGCTTCGGGACAGGGCGGCTATGGCTACACCTTC
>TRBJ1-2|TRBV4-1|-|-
CASSQGPMGWGRAPLNYGYTF
TGCGCCAGCAGCCAAGGCCCAATGGGGTGGGGCAGGGCACCACTTAACTATGGCTACACCTTC
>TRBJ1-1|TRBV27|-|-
CASSEGETTGWTEAFF
TGTGCCAGCAGTGAGGGGGAAACAACAGGGTGGACTGAAGCTTTCTTT
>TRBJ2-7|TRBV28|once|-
CASNSGSSYEQYF
TGTGCCAGCAACTCGGGGAGCTCCTACGAGCAGTACTTC
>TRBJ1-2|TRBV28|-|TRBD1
CASSFGTGFFFGGYTF
TGTGCCAGCAGCTTCGGGACAGGGTTTTTTTTTGGCGGCTACACCTTC
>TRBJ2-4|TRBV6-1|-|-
CASSEGVWGLRYF
TGTGCCAGCAGTGAAGGTGTTTGGGGGCTCAGGTACTTC
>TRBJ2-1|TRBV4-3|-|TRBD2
CASSQHGTSGVNEQFF
TGCGCCAGCAGCCAGCACGGGACTAGCGGTGTCAATGAGCAGTTCTTC
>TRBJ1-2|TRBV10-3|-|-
CATTDRIILGYTF
TGTGCCACGACTGACAGAATAATTCTAGGCTACACCTTC
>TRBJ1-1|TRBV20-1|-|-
CSASFQGSGNTEAFF
TGCAGTGCTAGTTTTCAGGGTTCGGGGAACACTGAAGCTTTCTTT
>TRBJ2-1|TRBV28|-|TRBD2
CASSHPSGSSYNEQFF
TGTGCCAGCAGTCACCCTAGCGGGTCCTCCTACAATGAGCAGTTCTTC
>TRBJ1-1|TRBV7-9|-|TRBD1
CASSSDRLASMNTEAFF
TGTGCCAGCAGCTCGGACAGGCTCGCTTCTATGAACACTGAAGCTTTCTTT
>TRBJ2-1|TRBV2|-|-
CAAGWTNTYNEQFF
TGTGCCGCGGGCTGGACTAACACCTACAATGAGCAGTTCTTC
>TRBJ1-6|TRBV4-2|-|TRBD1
CASSQGDRVSPLHF
TGTGCCAGCAGCCAAGGAGACAGGGTCTCACCCCTCCACTTT
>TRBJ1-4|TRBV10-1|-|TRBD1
CAIWDRGDEKLFF
TGCGCCATCTGGGACAGGGGTGATGAAAAACTGTTTTTT
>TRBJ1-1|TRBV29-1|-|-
CSVEDVEGIRPEAFF
TGCAGCGTTGAAGATGTGGAGGGGATTCGTCCTGAAGCTTTCTTT
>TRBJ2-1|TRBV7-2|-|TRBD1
CASSADRETEQFF
TGTGCCAGCAGCGCAGACAGGGAGACTGAGCAGTTCTTC
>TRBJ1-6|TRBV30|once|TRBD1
CAHRRTGLLYNSPLHF
TGTGCCCACCGGAGGACAGGGCTTCTCTATAATTCACCCCTCCACTTT
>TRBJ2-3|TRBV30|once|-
CAWSGGLLPSTDTQYF
TGTGCCTGGAGTGGAGGACTTCTCCCTAGCACAGATACGCAGTATTTT
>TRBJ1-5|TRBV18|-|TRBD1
CASSPSGQINQPQHF
TGTGCCAGCTCACCATCGGGACAGATCAATCAGCCCCAGCATTTT
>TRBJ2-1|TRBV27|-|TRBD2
CASSLGTSGREGYNEQFF
TGTGCCAGCAGTTTAGGGACTAGCGGGAGGGAGGGCTACAATGAGCAGTTCTTC
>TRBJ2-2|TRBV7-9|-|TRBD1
CASSLGQKTGELFF
TGTGCCAGCAGCCTGGGACAGAAAACCGGGGAGCTGTTTTTT